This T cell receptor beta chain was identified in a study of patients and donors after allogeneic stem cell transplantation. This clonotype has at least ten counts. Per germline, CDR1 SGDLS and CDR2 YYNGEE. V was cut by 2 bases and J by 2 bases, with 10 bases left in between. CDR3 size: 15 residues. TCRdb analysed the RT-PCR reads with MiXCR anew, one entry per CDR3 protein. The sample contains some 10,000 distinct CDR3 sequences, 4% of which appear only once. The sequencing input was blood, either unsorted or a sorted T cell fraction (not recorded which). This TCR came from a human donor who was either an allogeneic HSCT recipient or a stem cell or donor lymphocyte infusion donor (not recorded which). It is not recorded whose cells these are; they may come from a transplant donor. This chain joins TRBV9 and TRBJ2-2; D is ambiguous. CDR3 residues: CASSVFGGNTGELFF. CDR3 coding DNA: TGTGCCAGCAGCGTCTTCGGCGGTAACACCGGGGAGCTGTTTTTT.